The present TCR beta chain was sequenced within a study of molecular identifiers for immune sequencing clone quantification. When naive CD8 T cells were sorted, they were gated as CD8+CD4-CCR7+CD45RA+. Listed TCR primers, together with previously described methods, were used for the bulk TCR libraries. TCRdb ran MiXCR on the PCR reads and lists one entry per CDR3 protein. Of under 600,000 distinct CDR3 sequences listed, about 26% are singletons. Sequencing was done on a sample of naive CD8+ T cells from blood, with Jurkat cell RNA spiked in. Subset here: FACS-sorted CD8+CD4-CCR7+CD45RA+ naive T cells. This receptor was identified in a human donor in good health. Some libraries in this study had Jurkat cell RNA spiked in.

CDR3 loop: CSATGVFYEQYF. The CDR3 DNA follows: TGCAGTGCTACCGGGGTTTTCTACGAGCAGTACTTC. This chain connects TRBV20-1 to TRBJ2-7; a possible D gene is TRBD2 (5 bases). The germline V gene encodes CDR1 DFQATT and CDR2 SNEGSKA (reference sequence). Trimming left V 4 bases short and J 3 bases short, with 10 bases between. The CDR3 has 12 amino acids.